The source of this T cell receptor (beta chain) is a study of OX40 agonist ivuxolimab in advanced cancers. As to this clone: Its target is unknown.

The germline V gene encodes CDR1 MDHEN and CDR2 SYDVKM. The V end lost 6 bases, the J end lost 3 bases, and 18 bases lay between the germline ends. This CDR3 contains 15 residues. Findings and caveats of the study: Expansion of clones was among the lowest in partial responders at 0.1-3.0 mg/kg.

Sequenced by immunoSEQ multiplex PCR; TCRdb stores in-frame clones only, minus some. Among more than 65,000 clones, about nine tenths were seen once, and the ten largest hold about 1%. The chain joins TRBV28 to TRBJ2-7; a weak D match, TRBD1 (7 bases). Sequences were derived from CD4+ or CD8+ T cells sorted from blood, sampled in a trial of the OX40 agonist ivuxolimab. This sequence originates from an adult with an advanced solid tumor such as melanoma, head and neck, liver or kidney cancer. CDR3 sequence (DNA): TGTGCCAGCAGGAGGACAGGCGAGGGACTCTACGAGCAGTACTTC. Its translation: CASRRTGEGLYEQYF.